A single sample is the source of the 32 T cell receptor beta chains below, sequenced in a study of T cell responses to AZD1222 COVID-19 vaccine. Measured with immunoSEQ multiplex PCR; TCRdb has only the in-frame clones, and not every one. This sample has roughly 96,000 clones, with around 87% found just once. The input for sequencing was peripheral blood, taken on day 0 of AZD1222 vaccination. The receptor set was obtained from an adult in good health.

The sample holds a few counts of this clone. The V call is TRBV27, the J call TRBJ1-1; D gene unclear. The CDR3 extends over 14 amino acids. V was pared by 2 bases and J by 1 base, with 8 bases between. Germline assignment: CDR1 MNHEY and CDR2 SMNVEV (reference sequence). DNA for the CDR3: TGTGCCAGCAGTTTAAGGGAAAAGAACACTGAAGCTTTCTTT. Residues: CASSLREKNTEAFF.

V gene TRBV7-9 combines with J gene TRBJ2-5; D ambiguous. Germline V gene data show CDR1 as SEHNR and CDR2 as FQNEAQ (reference sequence). V shed 1 base and J shed 4 bases, with 10 bases lying between them. This CDR3 has 14 residues. Here the CDR3 reads CASSLVLELETQYF. In nucleotides, the CDR3 is TGTGCCAGCAGCTTAGTTTTAGAGTTAGAGACCCAGTACTTC.

This rearrangement joins TRBV18 to TRBJ1-4; D not resolved. Trimming took 2 bases from V and 2 from J, leaving 6 bases between them. Looked up from germline, CDR1 is KGHSH and CDR2 is LQKENI. CDR3 size: 14 residues. The DNA of the CDR3 is TGTGCCAGCTCACCAATGATCACTAATGAAAAACTGTTTTTT. It specifies CASSPMITNEKLFF.

The chain employs TRBV7-9 and TRBJ1-4; possibly TRBD1 for D (5 bases). Germline V gene lookup returns CDR1 SEHNR and CDR2 FQNEAQ (reference sequence). The CDR3 has 16 amino acids. The germline V and J ends were trimmed by 7 bases and 5 bases, with 20 bases remaining between them. The CDR3 here is CASTARGGVGNEKLFF. The CDR3 bases are TGTGCCAGCACCGCCCGCGGGGGGGTTGGAAATGAAAAACTGTTTTTT.

The rearrangement joins TRBV5-4 to TRBJ2-1; TRBD1 is a possible D gene (7 bases). V was pared by 5 bases and J by 6 bases, with 18 bases between. Germline CDR1 SGHNT, CDR2 YYREEE (reference sequence). There are 15 residues in the CDR3. The CDR3 is CASSLGGAGGNEQFF. In nucleotides, the CDR3 is TGTGCCAGCAGTCTCGGAGGGGCAGGGGGCAATGAGCAGTTCTTC. The whole variable domain, remainder taken from reference TRBV5-4 and TRBJ2-1, is ETGVTQSPTHLIKTRGQQVTLRCSSQSGHNTVSWYQQALGQGPQFIFQYYREEENGRGNFPPRFSGLQFPNYSSELNVNALELDDSALYLCASSLGGAGGNEQFFGPGTRLTVL.

The chain couples TRBV7-9 to TRBJ2-5; D remains ambiguous. CDR1 is SEHNR and CDR2 is FQNEAQ in the germline V gene (reference sequence). V was shortened by 1 base and J by 5 bases, with 11 bases between the two germline ends. The CDR3 sequence is 14 residues long. The chain's CDR3 is CASSLVERLETQYF. The CDR3 DNA reads TGTGCCAGCAGCTTAGTCGAACGGTTGGAGACCCAGTACTTC.

The J gene is TRBJ1-1, the V gene TRBV30; TRBD1 matches 10 bases. Germline V gene data show CDR1 as GTSNPN and CDR2 as SVGIG (reference sequence). The CDR3 is made up of 13 amino acids. Trimming at V came to 5 bases and at J to 4 bases, leaving 4 bases not matched to a gene. The CDR3, as DNA: TGTGCCTGGGAGACAGGGGGCGGCACTGAAGCTTTCTTT. Protein: CAWETGGGTEAFF.

The genes are TRBV4-3 and TRBJ1-2; 9 nucleotides align to TRBD1. This CDR3 spans 14 amino acids. Germline CDR1 LGHNA, CDR2 YSLEER. With 1 base clipped from V and 9 bases from J, the junction kept 6 bases outside the gene matches. The DNA for the CDR3 is TGCGCCAGCAGCCAAGTTTCCGGGACAGGGAGCTACACCTTC. This encodes CASSQVSGTGSYTF.

CDR3 nucleotides: TGTGCCAGCAGTTACGGTCCAGGAGGGGAAGAGACCCAGTACTTC. Its translation is CASSYGPGGEETQYF. The chain joins TRBV6-2 or TRBV6-3 to TRBJ2-5; D possibly corresponds to TRBD2 (6 bases). Trimming left V 2 bases short and J 3 bases short, with 13 bases between. Germline V gene data show CDR1 as MNHEY and CDR2 as SVGEGT. This CDR3 has 15 amino acids.

The rearrangement joins TRBV4-2 to TRBJ2-6; D is uncertain. Looked up from germline, CDR1 is LGHNA and CDR2 is YNFKEQ. V shed 0 bases and J shed 0 bases, with 3 bases lying between them. CDR3 length: 15 amino acids. CDR3 region: CASSQDYSGANVLTF. The CDR3 coding sequence is TGTGCCAGCAGCCAAGATTACTCTGGGGCCAACGTCCTGACTTTC.

V is TRBV6-4 and J is TRBJ2-1, with TRBD1 as a possible D gene (5 bases). CDR3 length equals 15 residues. Germline V gene sequence: CDR1 MRHNA, CDR2 SNTAGT. Deletions cut 3 bases from V and 4 bases from J, with 13 bases between. The CDR3 loop reads CASSELGQGYNEQFF. CDR3 DNA: TGTGCCAGCAGTGAGCTGGGTCAGGGATACAATGAGCAGTTCTTC.

The rearrangement uses TRBV5-1 and TRBJ2-3; D is unresolved. Germline V gives CDR1 SGHRS, CDR2 YFSETQ. The V gene lost 6 bases and the J gene lost 4 bases, with 6 bases spanning the gap. The CDR3 spans 11 residues. The chain's CDR3 is CASNSADTQYF. CDR3 coding DNA: TGCGCCAGCAACAGCGCAGATACGCAGTATTTT.

The chain uses TRBV10-3 and TRBJ2-7; 8 nucleotides agree with TRBD1. The CDR3 covers 15 residues. The germline gives CDR1 ENHRY, CDR2 SYGVKD. Trimming cost V 3 bases and J 1 base; bases outside gene matches: 5. The CDR3 DNA sequence: TGTGCCATCAGTGACGGCGGACAGGGATCCTACGAGCAGTACTTC. Amino acid sequence: CAISDGGQGSYEQYF.

The chain combines TRBV5-1 with TRBJ1-1; unclear D gene. The germline V gene has CDR1 SGHRS and CDR2 YFSETQ. The CDR3 has 14 amino acids. The V and J ends lost 0 bases and 4 bases respectively, with 10 bases between them. CDR3 bases: TGCGCCAGCAGCTTGGCCAAGTGGGGCACTGAAGCTTTCTTT. Protein product: CASSLAKWGTEAFF.

The DNA for the CDR3 is TGCGCCAGCAGAAAGAAGGGCCAAGAGACCCAGTACTTC. This translates into CASRKKGQETQYF. This chain uses TRBV4-3 with TRBJ2-5; no reliable D call. Germline lookup yields CDR1 LGHNA and CDR2 YSLEER. This CDR3 spans 13 amino acids. The V end lost 6 bases, the J end lost 1 base, and 9 bases lay between the germline ends.

This rearrangement joins TRBV30 to TRBJ1-2; 9 bases match TRBD1. Unmatched junction bases numbered 22, after V lost 2 bases and J lost 6 bases. CDR1 and CDR2 (germline): GTSNPN, SVGIG (reference sequence). This CDR3 has 19 amino acids. CDR3 protein: CAWSRLLGARQGVYNGYTF. The CDR3 DNA reads as TGTGCCTGGAGTAGACTTTTGGGTGCGCGACAGGGGGTTTATAATGGCTACACCTTC.

The chain employs TRBV9 and TRBJ1-1; D may be TRBD1 (5 bases). The CDR3 has 14 amino acids. The V end lost 3 bases, the J end lost 7 bases, and 16 bases lay between the germline ends. CDR1 is SGDLS and CDR2 is YYNGEE in the germline V gene. The CDR3 DNA is TGTGCCAGCAGCGGGACTACAGGTTTAGGTGAAGCTTTCTTT. This codes for CASSGTTGLGEAFF.

The chain links TRBV5-4 to TRBJ1-1, with 7 bases aligning to TRBD1. The CDR3 has 14 residues. The junction had 3 bases not matched to a gene; V was cut back by 4 bases and J by 0 bases. The germline V gene has CDR1 SGHNT and CDR2 YYREEE (reference sequence). The CDR3 spells CASSPTGVNTEAFF. DNA for the CDR3: TGTGCCAGCAGCCCTACAGGGGTGAACACTGAAGCTTTCTTT. Looking up the rest from reference TRBV5-4 and TRBJ1-1 gives the full variable domain: ETGVTQSPTHLIKTRGQQVTLRCSSQSGHNTVSWYQQALGQGPQFIFQYYREEENGRGNFPPRFSGLQFPNYSSELNVNALELDDSALYLCASSPTGVNTEAFFGQGTRLTVV.

The J gene is TRBJ1-2, the V gene TRBV29-1, with D possibly TRBD1 on 5 matching bases. The CDR3 is 13 amino acids. V gave up 0 bases and J gave up 3 bases, with 8 bases separating them. Germline loops: CDR1 SQVTM, CDR2 ANQGSEA. CDR3 DNA sequence: TGCAGCGTTGAAGATCAGGGACACTATGGCTACACCTTC. It codes for CSVEDQGHYGYTF.

The chain is built from TRBV18 and TRBJ1-5, with D hard to call. The germline V gene has CDR1 KGHSH and CDR2 LQKENI. The V and J ends lost 1 base and 3 bases respectively, with 10 bases between them. The CDR3 has 15 residues. CDR3 in DNA: TGTGCCAGCTCACCACACGCACAGCCCAATCAGCCCCAGCATTTT. This gives the protein CASSPHAQPNQPQHF.

The chain has TRBV6-5 and TRBJ2-3; 7 bases align to TRBD2. Germline lookup yields CDR1 MNHEY and CDR2 SVGAGI. V lost 0 bases and J lost 1; bases outside the gene matches: 1. The CDR3 extends over 15 amino acids. As DNA, the CDR3 is TGTGCCAGCAGTTACTCCCGGGGGGGCACAGATACGCAGTATTTT. It yields the protein CASSYSRGGTDTQYF.

CDR3 DNA: TGTGCCAGCAGCTGGGCCGACAGGGCGGGAGATACGCAGTATTTT. Translated, it gives CASSWADRAGDTQYF. The chain has TRBV28 and TRBJ2-3; 7 positions match TRBD1. V trimming: 6 bases; J trimming: 5 bases; junction bases outside the gene matches: 11. Germline lookup yields CDR1 MDHEN and CDR2 SYDVKM. The CDR3 is made up of 15 amino acids.

The V call is TRBV28, the J call TRBJ1-2; perhaps TRBD1 as D (6 bases). Between the trimmed V and J ends, which lost 3 bases and 2 bases, there was a span of 10 bases. This CDR3 has 14 amino acids. Per the germline V gene, CDR1 is MDHEN and CDR2 is SYDVKM. CDR3 residues: CASSFQGLNYGYTF. CDR3 nucleotides: TGTGCCAGCAGTTTTCAGGGGCTCAACTATGGCTACACCTTC.

The chain couples TRBV6-5 to TRBJ1-2; TRBD1 aligns across 7 bases. There are 13 residues in the CDR3. Trimming removed 5 bases from V and 4 bases from J; junction bases left unmatched: 4. CDR1 and CDR2 (germline): MNHEY, SVGAGI. This CDR3 reads CASSRTGSYGYTF. The CDR3 nucleotides are TGTGCCAGCAGTCGGACAGGTAGCTATGGCTACACCTTC.

This rearrangement joins TRBV5-4 to TRBJ1-2; no definite D call. The CDR3 spans 15 residues. Germline CDR1 is SGHNT and CDR2 is YYREEE (reference sequence). The V end was cut by 0 bases, the J end by 5 bases, with 14 bases between. DNA of the CDR3: TGTGCCAGCAGCTTGGGTCTGTCTTCGGATTATGGCTACACCTTC. This translates into CASSLGLSSDYGYTF.

The gene calls are TRBV3-1 (or the pseudogene TRBV3-2) and TRBJ1-3, with no clear D. This CDR3 contains 16 residues. CDR1 and CDR2 from the germline V gene are LGHDT and YNNKEL (reference sequence). V was trimmed by 5 bases and J by 0 bases, leaving 14 bases between them. CDR3 nucleotides: TGTGCCAGCAGCTTCGGACGTCTCAGCTCTGGAAACACCATATATTTT. Its translation is CASSFGRLSSGNTIYF.

In this sample, this clone turned up once. This chain connects TRBV18 to TRBJ2-3; D is unresolved. This CDR3 comprises 15 residues. V was trimmed by 3 bases and J by 3 bases, leaving 13 bases between them. Germline V gene sequence: CDR1 KGHSH, CDR2 LQKENI. Here the CDR3 DNA reads TGTGCCAGCTCACCCGATCGAGATGGGACAGATACGCAGTATTTT. This gives the protein CASSPDRDGTDTQYF.

This sequence joins TRBV7-2 and TRBJ2-5; 8 bases are shared with TRBD2. The CDR3 contains 16 residues. The V segment lost 2 bases and the J segment 5 bases; nucleotides outside the gene matches: 10. Per germline, CDR1 SGHTA and CDR2 FQGNSA. CDR3 region: CASSLSPGGPRETQYF. DNA for the CDR3: TGTGCCAGCAGCTTAAGTCCGGGAGGGCCTCGGGAGACCCAGTACTTC.

The rearrangement joins TRBV29-1 to TRBJ2-5; D might be TRBD2 (5 bases). The CDR3 totals 15 residues. Trimming stripped 3 bases from V and 7 bases from J, with 21 bases between. Germline V lookup: CDR1 SQVTM, CDR2 ANQGSEA. In DNA form, the CDR3 reads TGCAGCGTTGAGGCAGTCTATGACTACGGTGGGACCCAGTACTTC. It translates to CSVEAVYDYGGTQYF.

This sequence joins TRBV4-1 and TRBJ1-4; D is undetermined. The germline gives CDR1 MGHRA, CDR2 YSYEKL. The CDR3 is made up of 15 amino acids. V lost 2 bases and J 8 bases, leaving 15 bases between the germline ends. CDR3 sequence reads: CASSQTSREGEKLFF. As DNA, the CDR3 is TGCGCCAGCAGCCAAACATCCCGAGAGGGCGAAAAACTGTTTTTT.

The CDR3 DNA reads TGTGCCAGTAGCGAACTAGCGGGAGGTCGTGAGCAGTTCTTC. This encodes CASSELAGGREQFF. This chain joins TRBV19 and TRBJ2-1; 12 bases map to TRBD2. Trimming cost V 6 bases and J 9 bases; bases outside gene matches: 6. The V gene's germline CDR1 is LNHDA and CDR2 SQIVND (reference sequence). The CDR3 runs 14 residues.

The chain has TRBV5-4 and TRBJ2-2, with TRBD1 identical over 12 bases. The CDR3 sequence is 17 residues long. Germline V CDR1 and CDR2: SGHNT, YYREEE (reference sequence). V was clipped by 4 bases and J by 1 base; unmatched bases: 5. The CDR3 protein is CASSRGTGGLNTGELFF. The CDR3 coding sequence is TGTGCCAGCAGCCGCGGGACAGGGGGCTTGAACACCGGGGAGCTGTTTTTT.